One T cell receptor (beta chain) is described in this entry. This clone's antigen is unknown. No much larger clonotype is one base removed from it; base qualities were not supplied. The CDR3, from cysteine to phenylalanine, totals 11 residues. The DNA shown is the 33-base CDR3, in frame from base 1. Trimming removed 5 bases from V and 4 bases from J, leaving 5 bases between the germline ends. Taken from the germline V gene (reference sequence), the CDR1 and CDR2 loops are SEHNR and FQNEAQ. These data belong to a study of cytomegalovirus exposure and HLA in healthy donors (dated by TCRdb to the late 2010s). For the study in its entirety: An earlier analysis of some 600 of the donors reported 250 to 300 Gb of sequence data and around 100 million unique TCR beta sequences obtained from about 180 million T cells. The genetic ancestry cluster associated with self-reported Caucasian donors included about four fifths of the roughly 360 genotyped donors. The study aimed to test whether cataloging public T cell receptors could reveal signatures of past pathogen exposure. Genome-wide SNP genotypes for about 65% of the 666 donors were used in a later genetic analysis, which treated that subset as a discovery cohort. To decide whether each TCR beta V gene segment behaved as functional or pseudogenic, an earlier analysis of some 600 of the donors relied on high-throughput TCR beta sequencing. Donor age, sex, ethnicity and CMV serostatus were compiled alongside the repertoire data. To predict cytomegalovirus infection status, the study brought together high-throughput TCR immunosequencing, statistical association of individual TCRs with disease status, and machine learning. The number of donors typed differed by locus, with about 629-630 for A, B, C, DRB1 and DQB1, approximately 500 for DQA1, 606 for DPA1, and some 440 for DPB1. An early release that covered about 640 HLA-typed donors contained 250 to 350 gigabases of sequencing data and tens of millions of unique TCR sequences. Across some 400 genotyped donors of the cohort, an average of approximately 240,000 unique TCR beta nucleotide sequences per donor were sequenced, and 15% to 20% of those sequences were non-productive. A separate validation cohort of roughly 110 different subjects was used in addition to the 666-subject first cohort. Roughly 5 DR-DQ haplotypes were handled as single units for association and clustering, since linkage in the cohort was strong. A later analysis re-analyzed previously published TCR beta repertoires from 666 donors and added high-resolution HLA genotyping to study TCR occurrence patterns. Rather than using new phenotypic data, the later analysis identified candidate immune exposures from TCR beta sequences and from how often those sequences occurred across donors. Every discovery cohort repertoire had been produced on one sequencing platform. The study used immunosequencing to profile the T cell repertoires of several hundred subjects and linked those repertoires to cytomegalovirus serostatus. HLA typing included class I and class II loci at four-digit resolution. What the study reported, not specific to this receptor: For the cohort, immune exposure information was limited to CMV serostatus. A further reported finding was that TCR beta sequences accurately predicted the HLA-A and HLA-B alleles for most subjects in the first cohort. Some IMGT-functional V segments, including TRBV6-2 and TRBV6-3, could not be told apart with the 87-base-pair reads, so those segments were excluded. A later analysis found that HLA-associated TCR beta chains were more clonally expanded and had lower generation probabilities than equally common non-associated chains. In this cohort, only TCR beta chains were sequenced, and detectable features were limited by the absence of alpha or paired-chain data. In a later analysis, TCR association rates were found to vary across HLA loci, with the most associated TCRs seen for DRB1 alleles and the fewest for HLA-C alleles. Roughly uniform sequencing depth across donors was assumed in presence/absence analyses, although this assumption may not hold. Compared with the 666-donor mean, donors in an Asian-associated ancestry cluster had fewer N-insertions in productive TCRs, according to a later genetic analysis. When HLA alleles, especially DR and DQ, strongly co-occurred, TCR associations were difficult to assign to individual alleles. A group of highly shared sequence variants was considered likely to be a technical artifact of the sequencing pipeline. In a later genetic analysis, a missense DCLRE1C variant was associated with V-gene and J-gene trimming of TCR beta chains, and the association was replicated in an independent cohort. Because some donors lacked HLA typing at each locus, the association tests relied only on the typed subset. Correlated functional status among segregating V segments might reflect linkage disequilibrium, but an unknown experimental factor could not be ruled out. According to a later analysis, parvovirus B19, influenza, CMV and Epstein-Barr virus appeared linked to several top co-occurrence clusters. A later analysis found that most CMV-associated TCR beta chains appeared HLA-restricted, with HLA associations seemingly driven largely by CMV exposure. The earlier analysis of approximately 560 of the donors excluded seventeen rarely observed V segments, including chromosome 9 orphons, because counts were too low. In both the original and validation cohorts, the classifier was reported to diagnose cytomegalovirus status with high specificity and sensitivity. In vitro tests confirmed that a few of the cytomegalovirus-associated TCR beta chains recognize cytomegalovirus antigens. It was suggested by the authors that the approach could potentially be generalized to other disease states and immunological phenotypes. The study gave a list of under 200 TCR beta chains associated with cytomegalovirus. While some public TCRs were present in many individuals, most TCR sequences turned up only very rarely across donors. In an earlier analysis of around 600 of the donors, most TCR beta V segments were observed in productive rearrangements about 87% or about 30% of the time, broadly matching IMGT annotations. A later analysis associated about 17,000 TCR beta sequences with specific HLA alleles at a false discovery rate of 0.05.

In total, over 600 healthy bone marrow donors made up the cohort. Cohort members were all nominally healthy when sampled, although unrecorded immune exposures were likely present. The donor was CMV seronegative and was included in the group of a few hundred seronegative cohort members. A peripheral blood sample was provided by each donor, and peripheral blood mononuclear cells were used for TCR beta sequencing. The Qiagen DNeasy Blood Extraction Kit was used to extract genomic DNA from the blood cell samples. Library method: the immunoSEQ multiplex PCR assay. For the multiplex PCR, a mixture combining 60 forward primers for TCR Vbeta segments and 13 reverse primers for TCR Jbeta segments was used. The CDR3 region of rearranged TCR beta genes was amplified from genomic DNA with a multiplex PCR assay. The amplified TCR beta libraries were sequenced on the Illumina HiSeq System as 87-base-pair reads. On the study's bioinformatics: In a later analysis, 70 million to 95 million unique TCR beta chains were counted across the approximately 670 repertoires, and roughly 9.9 million of these chains were shared by at least two donors. A nearest-neighbor algorithm error-corrected the raw reads and collapsed the reads into unique sequences, merging closely related sequences to remove PCR and sequencing errors. CDR3 sequences were aligned to IMGT reference sequences to assign V, D and J gene segments. For a sequence to be retained, a match of at least six nucleotides was required to both a V gene segment and a J gene segment. Rearrangements were called productive when the CDR3 lacked stop codons and stayed in frame with V and J; all others were non-productive. Following IMGT convention, CDR3 was defined as the stretch from the second conserved V-encoded cysteine up to the conserved J-encoded phenylalanine. The earlier analysis of about 560 of the donors excluded any sequence lacking an unambiguous match to a single V gene segment. An earlier analysis of fewer than 750 of the donors classified V segments as functional when productive rearrangements were above 56.7% and as segregating when the standard deviation between donors was above 5%. A statistical classification framework was developed to diagnose cytomegalovirus status using the catalog of TCR beta chain sequences. In a later analysis, V and J genes were assigned by comparing TCR nucleotide sequences against IMGT/GENE-DB human TR gene sequences. A later analysis assigned CDR3 sequences and most-parsimonious VDJ recombination scenarios with the TCRdist pipeline. In a later analysis, each TCR beta chain was defined by its CDR3 amino acid sequence together with its V-gene family, and reads lacking a unique V-gene family were excluded. As a way to deal with suspected cross-contamination and a sequencing artifact, a later analysis dropped approximately 570 nucleotide sequences that were highly shared and had low generation probability. In a later analysis, a clonal expansion index was calculated for each public chain from normalized within-repertoire ranks of inferred template counts. Generation probabilities in a later analysis came from a VDJ recombination model fitted to out-of-frame rearrangements, and those results were checked against IGoR. In a later analysis, hypergeometric tests were used to score TCR-TCR, TCR-HLA and TCR-CMV co-occurrence, with a repertoire-size bias correction applied to TCR pairs. In a later analysis, false discovery rates were estimated by permuting HLA or CMV assignments 20 times. A later analysis grouped co-occurring TCRs with DBSCAN, adding TCRdist sequence similarity when clustering within HLA-allele-positive subsets. For co-occurrence clustering, repertoires with fewer than 30,000 or more than 120,000 public chains were excluded, along with 4 to 6 repertoires with anomalous nucleotide sharing. Entries here come from immuneACCESS through TCRdb and include only in-frame sequences with V and J called. Some clones fail to appear in such tables; in the studies checked, an unresolved V gene covers under half of the shortfall, and the cause of the remainder is unknown. V, J and clone size reflect that table, while D and trimming were determined from the DNA. Present in this sample are 200,000 to 250,000 clones, over 65% of which were seen just once. 0.6% to 0.7% of the sample is held by the ten biggest clonotypes.

This clonotype was sampled from a young man in good health and CMV-seronegative. The sequenced sample consisted of PBMCs. The sequence links TRBV7-9 to TRBJ1-2, with the D gene not confidently named. The CDR3 protein sequence reads: CASSLSYGYTF. The nucleotides read TGTGCCAGCAGCCTAAGCTATGGCTACACCTTC.